Each of the 14 T cell receptor beta chains below was sequenced from the same sample in a study of radiotherapy plus CTLA-4 blockade in lung cancer. Using immunoSEQ multiplex PCR, the repertoire was profiled, and TCRdb retains in-frame clones only, with some absent. The data contain about 88,000 clones, about three quarters of them singletons. This material consisted of peripheral blood, taken from a patient treated with radiotherapy plus ipilimumab. These receptors all stem from a human donor with non-small cell lung cancer that progressed on radiotherapy plus ipilimumab.

The chain uses TRBV5-5 and TRBJ2-4; 10 bases line up with TRBD1. The CDR3 has 15 residues. Germline V CDR1 and CDR2: SGHKS, YYEKEE (reference sequence). V shed 3 bases, J shed 8 bases, and the junction held 8 bases outside the gene matches. CDR3 region: CASSSPGQGGHIQYF. The CDR3 region has the DNA TGTGCCAGCAGCTCGCCCGGACAGGGGGGACACATTCAGTACTTC. The full variable domain, its missing parts supplied by reference TRBV5-5 and TRBJ2-4, is DAGVTQSPTHLIKTRGQQVTLRCSPISGHKSVSWYQQVLGQGPQFIFQYYEKEERGRGNFPDRFSARQFPNYSSELNVNALLLGDSALYLCASSSPGQGGHIQYFGAGTRLSVL.

CDR3 in amino acids: CASSQRTTGSGLNEQFF. DNA of the CDR3: TGCGCCAGCAGCCAACGAACGACAGGGTCTGGGTTGAATGAGCAGTTCTTC. The V gene is TRBV4-1, the J gene TRBJ2-1, with 7 bases fitting TRBD1. V gave up 2 bases and J gave up 7 bases; unmatched junction bases: 14. The V gene's germline CDR1 is MGHRA and CDR2 YSYEKL. The CDR3 totals 17 residues.

This clone has just a few counts. This chain links TRBV28 with TRBJ1-4, with D possibly TRBD1 on 6 matching bases. CDR1 is MDHEN, CDR2 SYDVKM, per germline. The CDR3 length is 16 residues. V was pared by 3 bases and J by 8 bases, with 19 bases between. This CDR3 is CASSFTRDTVEEKLFF. The CDR3 DNA reads as TGTGCCAGCAGTTTTACCCGGGACACCGTGGAGGAAAAACTGTTTTTT.

The chain couples TRBV2 to TRBJ2-3; either TRBD1 or TRBD2 may fit D (6 bases each). The CDR3 is 13 residues long. CDR1 SNHLY and CDR2 FYNNEI come from the germline V gene. With 1 base removed from V and 11 bases from J, the gap between germline ends came to 13 bases. The CDR3 sequence is CASSEEGGLGQYF. Written as DNA, the CDR3 is TGTGCCAGCAGTGAAGAGGGGGGCCTTGGGCAGTATTTT.

The V gene is TRBV5-8, the J gene TRBJ1-1; 7 nucleotides match TRBD1. With 4 bases clipped from V and 0 bases from J, the junction kept 9 bases outside the gene matches. This CDR3 is 16 amino acids long. Germline values: CDR1 SGHTS, CDR2 YDEGEE. In nucleotides, the CDR3 is TGTGCCAGCAGCCGAACGACAGGGACTATGAACACTGAAGCTTTCTTT. Protein: CASSRTTGTMNTEAFF.

The chain has TRBV30 and TRBJ2-7; D is ambiguous. Trimming shortened V by 4 bases and J by 3 bases, and 10 bases separated the two germline ends. Germline V gene data show CDR1 as GTSNPN and CDR2 as SVGIG (reference sequence). The CDR3 sequence is 12 residues long. The CDR3 sequence is CAWKVNNYEQYF. CDR3 coding DNA: TGTGCCTGGAAGGTCAACAACTACGAGCAGTACTTC.

The chain uses TRBV6-5 and TRBJ1-2; the D gene is possibly TRBD1 (5 bases). In germline, CDR1 is MNHEY, CDR2 SVGAGI. With 5 bases removed from V and 7 bases from J, the gap between germline ends came to 14 bases. There are 13 residues in the CDR3. The CDR3 is CASSDKAGLGYTF. The CDR3 bases are TGTGCCAGCAGTGATAAGGCAGGGCTTGGCTACACCTTC.

The chain recombines TRBV5-1 with TRBJ2-6, with D possibly TRBD1 on 5 matching bases. The CDR3 is made up of 16 amino acids. V gave up 4 bases and J gave up 0 bases, with 11 bases separating them. CDR1 is SGHRS, CDR2 YFSETQ, per germline. In nucleotides, the CDR3 is TGCGCCAGCAGCATTAGACAGTCCTCTGGGGCCAACGTCCTGACTTTC. The encoded protein is CASSIRQSSGANVLTF.

The chain uses TRBV6-5 and TRBJ2-1; 9 bases match TRBD1. The trim removed 2 bases at V and 5 bases at J, leaving 7 bases unmatched. Germline V gene lookup returns CDR1 MNHEY and CDR2 SVGAGI. CDR3 length: 16 residues. The DNA for the CDR3 is TGTGCCAGCAGTTACCCGGACAGGGGAGGGAACAATGAGCAGTTCTTC. Protein: CASSYPDRGGNNEQFF.

The J gene is TRBJ2-7, the V gene TRBV4-1, with TRBD2 matching 8 bases. Germline V gene data show CDR1 as MGHRA and CDR2 as YSYEKL. The CDR3 loop spans 14 amino acids. The V and J ends lost 0 bases and 5 bases, in that order; junction bases with no gene match: 3. The CDR3 nucleotides read TGCGCCAGCAGCCAAGAAGCGGGAGCGGACGAGCAGTACTTC. This encodes CASSQEAGADEQYF.

This chain uses TRBV4-3 with TRBJ2-5, with D maybe TRBD1 (6 bases). CDR3 length: 15 residues. V lost 4 bases to trimming and J lost 2 bases, with 14 bases between them. Germline-derived CDR1 and CDR2 are LGHNA and YSLEER. CDR3 in DNA: TGCGCCAGCAGCCGCCACGAGGGGGAACAAGAGACCCAGTACTTC. Protein: CASSRHEGEQETQYF.

The table lists this clone with many counts. The sample carries other DNA sequences with the same CDR3. The chain carries TRBV5-1 and TRBJ1-4; 10 nucleotides agree with TRBD1. CDR1 and CDR2 (germline): SGHRS, YFSETQ. This CDR3 is 14 amino acids long. V dropped 3 bases and J dropped 7; count of bases not matched to a gene: 3. CDR3 in DNA: TGCGCCAGCAGCTCCGGACAGGGGGGTGAAAAACTGTTTTTT. This encodes CASSSGQGGEKLFF.

The chain joins TRBV4-3 to TRBJ2-3; 7 positions agree with TRBD2. V was clipped by 1 base and J by 2 bases; unmatched bases: 3. The CDR3 runs to 15 residues. The germline CDR1 and CDR2 sequences are LGHNA and YSLEER. The CDR3 region is CASSQVAGDTDTQYF. CDR3 coding DNA: TGCGCCAGCAGCCAAGTTGCGGGGGACACAGATACGCAGTATTTT.

This clone was counted a single time. V gene TRBV5-5 combines with J gene TRBJ1-2, with 9 bases lining up with TRBD1. Germline V gives CDR1 SGHKS, CDR2 YYEKEE (reference sequence). The CDR3 extends over 15 amino acids. The J segment lost 13 bases and the V segment lost 8 bases, leaving 21 bases of the junction unmatched. CDR3 in DNA: TGTGCCAGTGACTGGATGGGACAGGGCGGAGAGAGGTTCACCTTC. This encodes CASDWMGQGGERFTF.